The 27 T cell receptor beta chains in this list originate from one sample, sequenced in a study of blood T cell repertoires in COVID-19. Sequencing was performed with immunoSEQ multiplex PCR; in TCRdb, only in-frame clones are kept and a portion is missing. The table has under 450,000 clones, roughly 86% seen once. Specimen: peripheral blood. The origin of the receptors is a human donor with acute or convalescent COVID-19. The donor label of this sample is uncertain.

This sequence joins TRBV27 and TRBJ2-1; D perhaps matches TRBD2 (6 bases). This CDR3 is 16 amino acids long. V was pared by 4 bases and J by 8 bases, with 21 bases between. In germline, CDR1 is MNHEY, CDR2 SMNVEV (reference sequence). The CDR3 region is CASSSRGTALGYEQFF. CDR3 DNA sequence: TGTGCCAGCAGTTCTCGCGGGACCGCCCTCGGTTATGAGCAGTTCTTC.

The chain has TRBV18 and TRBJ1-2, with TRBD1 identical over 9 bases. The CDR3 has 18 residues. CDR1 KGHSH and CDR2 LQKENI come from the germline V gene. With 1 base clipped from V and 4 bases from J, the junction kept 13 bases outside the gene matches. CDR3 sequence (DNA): TGTGCCAGCTCACCACTGGGTAATTCGGGACAGGGATCCTATGGCTACACCTTC. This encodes CASSPLGNSGQGSYGYTF.

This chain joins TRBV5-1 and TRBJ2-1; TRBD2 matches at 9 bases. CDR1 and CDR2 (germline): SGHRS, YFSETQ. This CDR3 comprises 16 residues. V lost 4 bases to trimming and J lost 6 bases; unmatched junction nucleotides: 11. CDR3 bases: TGCGCCAGCAGCCTAGAAGCGGGAGGCCTGATCAATGAGCAGTTCTTC. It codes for CASSLEAGGLINEQFF.

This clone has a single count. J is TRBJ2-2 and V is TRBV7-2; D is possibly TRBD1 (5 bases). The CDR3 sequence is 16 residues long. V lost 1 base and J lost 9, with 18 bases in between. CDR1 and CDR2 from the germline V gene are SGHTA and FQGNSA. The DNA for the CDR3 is TGTGCCAGCAGCTTAGGGGGCACAGGCGGTTGGCGGGAGCTGTTTTTT. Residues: CASSLGGTGGWRELFF.

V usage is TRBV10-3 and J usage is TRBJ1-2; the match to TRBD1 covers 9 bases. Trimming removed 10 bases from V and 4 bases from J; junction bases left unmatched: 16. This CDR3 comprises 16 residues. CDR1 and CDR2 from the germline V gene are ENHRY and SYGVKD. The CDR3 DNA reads TGTGCCACGCGCGAGCCCGGGACAGGGAGTCTCTATGGCTACACCTTC. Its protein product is CATREPGTGSLYGYTF.

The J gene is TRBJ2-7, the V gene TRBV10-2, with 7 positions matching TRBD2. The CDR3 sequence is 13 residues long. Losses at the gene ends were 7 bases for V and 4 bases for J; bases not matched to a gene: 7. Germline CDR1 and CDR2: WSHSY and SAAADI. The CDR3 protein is CASIEPGGYEQYF. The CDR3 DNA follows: TGCGCCAGCATTGAACCGGGAGGATACGAGCAGTACTTC.

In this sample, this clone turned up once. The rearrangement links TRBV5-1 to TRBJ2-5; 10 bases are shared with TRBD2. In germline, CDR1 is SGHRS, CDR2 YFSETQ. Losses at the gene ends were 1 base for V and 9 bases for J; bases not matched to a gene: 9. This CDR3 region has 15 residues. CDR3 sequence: CASSLTSGVSMAQYF. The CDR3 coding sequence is TGCGCCAGCAGCTTGACTAGCGGGGTCTCAATGGCCCAGTACTTC.

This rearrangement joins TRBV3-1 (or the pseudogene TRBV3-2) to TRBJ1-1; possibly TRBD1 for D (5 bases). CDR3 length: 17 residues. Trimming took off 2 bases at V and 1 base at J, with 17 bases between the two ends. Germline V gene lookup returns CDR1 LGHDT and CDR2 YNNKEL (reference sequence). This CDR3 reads CASSQSGGFSRNTEAFF. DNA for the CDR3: TGTGCCAGCAGCCAAAGTGGGGGGTTTTCCCGGAACACTGAAGCTTTCTTT.

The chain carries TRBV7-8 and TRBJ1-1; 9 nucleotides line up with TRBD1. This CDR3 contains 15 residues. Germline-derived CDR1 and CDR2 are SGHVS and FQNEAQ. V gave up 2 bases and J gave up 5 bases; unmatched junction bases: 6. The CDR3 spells CASSLPGTGRTEAFF. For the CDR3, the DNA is TGTGCCAGCAGCTTACCCGGGACAGGGAGAACTGAAGCTTTCTTT.

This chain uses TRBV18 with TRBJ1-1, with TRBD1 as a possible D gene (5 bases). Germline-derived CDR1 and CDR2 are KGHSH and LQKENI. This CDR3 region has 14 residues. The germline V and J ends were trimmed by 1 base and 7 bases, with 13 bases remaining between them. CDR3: CASSPLAGQGEAFF. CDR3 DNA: TGTGCCAGCTCACCACTAGCTGGGCAGGGTGAAGCTTTCTTT.

The CDR3 is CASSQEFLRAGGISNTGELFF. CDR3 DNA: TGTGCCAGCAGCCAAGAATTCTTACGAGCGGGAGGGATTTCGAACACCGGGGAGCTGTTTTTT. V gene TRBV3-1 (or the pseudogene TRBV3-2) combines with J gene TRBJ2-2; 10 bases are shared with TRBD2. After removal of 0 bases from V and 0 bases from J, the junction contained 13 bases not matched to a gene. The CDR3 length is 21 residues. The germline CDR1 and CDR2 sequences are LGHDT and YNNKEL (reference sequence).

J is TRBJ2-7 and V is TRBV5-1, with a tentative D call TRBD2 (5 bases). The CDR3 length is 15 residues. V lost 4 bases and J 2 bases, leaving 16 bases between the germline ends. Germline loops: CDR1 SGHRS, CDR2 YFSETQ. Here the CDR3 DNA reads TGCGCCAGCAGCCCTGGCTTGGAGGAGACCTACGAGCAGTACTTC. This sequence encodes CASSPGLEETYEQYF. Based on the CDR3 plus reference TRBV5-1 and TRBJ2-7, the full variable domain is KAGVTQTPRYLIKTRGQQVTLSCSPISGHRSVSWYQQTPGQGLQFLFEYFSETQRNKGNFPGRFSGRQFSNSRSEMNVSTLELGDSALYLCASSPGLEETYEQYFGPGTRLTVT.

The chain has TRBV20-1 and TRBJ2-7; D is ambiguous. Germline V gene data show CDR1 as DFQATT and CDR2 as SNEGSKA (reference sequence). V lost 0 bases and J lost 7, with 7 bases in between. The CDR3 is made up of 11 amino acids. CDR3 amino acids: CSARDFQEQYF. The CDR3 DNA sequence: TGCAGTGCTAGAGATTTCCAGGAGCAGTACTTC.

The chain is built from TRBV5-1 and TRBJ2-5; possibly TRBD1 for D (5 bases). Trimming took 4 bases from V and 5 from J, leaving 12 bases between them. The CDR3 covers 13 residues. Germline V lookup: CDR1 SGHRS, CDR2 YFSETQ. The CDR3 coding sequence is TGCGCCAGCAGCATACAGGTTCGCGAGACCCAGTACTTC. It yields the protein CASSIQVRETQYF. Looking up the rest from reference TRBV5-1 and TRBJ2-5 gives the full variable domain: KAGVTQTPRYLIKTRGQQVTLSCSPISGHRSVSWYQQTPGQGLQFLFEYFSETQRNKGNFPGRFSGRQFSNSRSEMNVSTLELGDSALYLCASSIQVRETQYFGPGTRLLVL.

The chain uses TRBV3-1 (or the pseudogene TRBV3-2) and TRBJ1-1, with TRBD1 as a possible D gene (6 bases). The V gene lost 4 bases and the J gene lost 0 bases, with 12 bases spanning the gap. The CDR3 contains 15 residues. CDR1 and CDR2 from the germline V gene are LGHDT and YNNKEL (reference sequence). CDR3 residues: CASSLRDIVNTEAFF. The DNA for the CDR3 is TGTGCCAGCAGCCTCCGGGACATTGTGAACACTGAAGCTTTCTTT.

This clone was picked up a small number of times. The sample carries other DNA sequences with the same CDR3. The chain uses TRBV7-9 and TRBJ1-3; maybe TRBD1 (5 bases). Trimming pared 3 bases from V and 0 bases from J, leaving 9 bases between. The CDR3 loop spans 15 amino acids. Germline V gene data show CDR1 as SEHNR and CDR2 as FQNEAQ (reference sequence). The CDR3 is CASSFRGSSGNTIYF. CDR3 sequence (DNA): TGTGCCAGCAGCTTTCGGGGGTCCTCTGGAAACACCATATATTTT.

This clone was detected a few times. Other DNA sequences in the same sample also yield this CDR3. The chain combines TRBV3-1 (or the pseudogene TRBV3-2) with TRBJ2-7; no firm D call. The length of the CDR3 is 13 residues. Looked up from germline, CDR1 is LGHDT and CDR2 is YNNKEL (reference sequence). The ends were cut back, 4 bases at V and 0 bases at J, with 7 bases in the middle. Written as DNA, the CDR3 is TGTGCCAGCAGCCGCCTCAGCTCCTACGAGCAGTACTTC. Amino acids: CASSRLSSYEQYF.

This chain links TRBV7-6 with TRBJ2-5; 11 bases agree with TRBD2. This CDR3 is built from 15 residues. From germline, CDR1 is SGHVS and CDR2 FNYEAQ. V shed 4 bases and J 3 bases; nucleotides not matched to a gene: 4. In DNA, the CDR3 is TGTGCCAGCAGCTCTATAGCGGGAGGGAAAGAGACCCAGTACTTC. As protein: CASSSIAGGKETQYF.

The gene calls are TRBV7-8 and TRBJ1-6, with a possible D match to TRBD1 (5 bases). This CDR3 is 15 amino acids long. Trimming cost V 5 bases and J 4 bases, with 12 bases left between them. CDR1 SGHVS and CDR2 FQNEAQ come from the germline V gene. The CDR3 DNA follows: TGTGCCAGCAGCCCACAGGCGGTATATAATTCACCCCTCCACTTT. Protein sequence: CASSPQAVYNSPLHF.

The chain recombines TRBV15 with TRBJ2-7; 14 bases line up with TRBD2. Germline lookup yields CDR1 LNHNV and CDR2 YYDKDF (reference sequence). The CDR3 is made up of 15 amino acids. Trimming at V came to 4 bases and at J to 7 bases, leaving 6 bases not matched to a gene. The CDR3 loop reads CATSTGTSGRREQYF. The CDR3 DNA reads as TGTGCCACCAGCACCGGGACTAGCGGGAGACGGGAGCAGTACTTC.

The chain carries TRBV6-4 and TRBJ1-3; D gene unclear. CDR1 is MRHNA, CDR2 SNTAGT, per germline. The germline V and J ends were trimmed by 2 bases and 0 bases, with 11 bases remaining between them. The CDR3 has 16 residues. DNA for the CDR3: TGTGCCAGCAGTGACCCGAGAGGTGACTCTGGAAACACCATATATTTT. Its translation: CASSDPRGDSGNTIYF.

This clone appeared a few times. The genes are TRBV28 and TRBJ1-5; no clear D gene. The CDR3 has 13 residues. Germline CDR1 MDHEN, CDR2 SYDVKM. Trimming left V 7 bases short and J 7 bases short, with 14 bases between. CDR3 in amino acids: CASTFTDTQPQHF. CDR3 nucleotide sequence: TGTGCCAGCACTTTTACCGACACGCAGCCCCAGCATTTT. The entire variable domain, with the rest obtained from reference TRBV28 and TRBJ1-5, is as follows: DVKVTQSSRYLVKRTGEKVFLECVQDMDHENMFWYRQDPGLGLRLIYFSYDVKMKEKGDIPEGYSVSREKKERFSLILESASTNQTSMYLCASTFTDTQPQHFGDGTRLSIL.

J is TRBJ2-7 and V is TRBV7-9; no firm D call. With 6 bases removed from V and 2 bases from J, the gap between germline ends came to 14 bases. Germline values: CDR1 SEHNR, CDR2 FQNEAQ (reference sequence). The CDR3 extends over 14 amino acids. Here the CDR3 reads CASRGRGRTYEQYF. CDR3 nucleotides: TGTGCCAGCAGGGGTCGCGGAAGAACCTACGAGCAGTACTTC.

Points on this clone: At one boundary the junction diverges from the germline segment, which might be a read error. The CDR3 coding sequence is TGTGCCAACAGCTTCAGCGGCTCTTCCTACAATGAGCAGTTCTTC. This gives the protein CANSFSGSSYNEQFF. This chain connects TRBV11-2 to TRBJ2-1; D possibly corresponds to TRBD2 (5 bases). Germline CDR1 and CDR2: SGHAT and FQNNGV. This CDR3 contains 15 residues.

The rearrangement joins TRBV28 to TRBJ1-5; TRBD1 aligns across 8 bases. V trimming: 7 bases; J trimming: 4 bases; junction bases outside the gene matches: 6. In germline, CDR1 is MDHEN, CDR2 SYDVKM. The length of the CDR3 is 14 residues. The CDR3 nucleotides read TGTGCCAGCAATACAGGGGGTGGGAATCAGCCCCAGCATTTT. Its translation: CASNTGGGNQPQHF.

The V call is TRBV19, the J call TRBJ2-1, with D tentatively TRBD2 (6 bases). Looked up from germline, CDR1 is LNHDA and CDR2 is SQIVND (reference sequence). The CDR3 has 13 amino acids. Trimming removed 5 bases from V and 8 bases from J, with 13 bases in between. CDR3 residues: CASSPMTGDEQFF. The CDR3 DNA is TGTGCCAGTAGTCCGATGACGGGGGATGAGCAGTTCTTC.

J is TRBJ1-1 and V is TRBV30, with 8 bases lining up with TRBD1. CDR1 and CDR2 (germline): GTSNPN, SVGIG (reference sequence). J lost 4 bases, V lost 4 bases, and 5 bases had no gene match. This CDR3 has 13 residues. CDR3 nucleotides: TGTGCCTGGACCCGAACAGGGGGCACTGAAGCTTTCTTT. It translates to CAWTRTGGTEAFF. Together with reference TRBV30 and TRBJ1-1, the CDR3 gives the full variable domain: SQTIHQWPATLVQPVGSPLSLECTVEGTSNPNLYWYRQAAGRGLQLLFYSVGIGQISSEVPQNLSASRPQDRQFILSSKKLLLSDSGFYLCAWTRTGGTEAFFGQGTRLTVV.